These T cell receptor beta chains were read from a single sample in a study of blood T cell repertoires in COVID-19. Assay used: immunoSEQ multiplex PCR; TCRdb lists only in-frame clones, some missing. The sample consists of about 73,000 clones, approximately 80% of them appearing once. Sequenced input: peripheral blood. The receptors were gathered from a man in his 70s with COVID-19, enrolled during active disease. Each CDR3 is given with its conserved first and last residue. D genes are given only for firm matches.

v_gene	j_gene	d_gene	CDR3aa
TRBV5-4	TRBJ2-1	TRBD2	CASSPGLASNEQFF
TRBV18	TRBJ1-3	-	CASSPRADSLSGNTIYF
TRBV6-5	TRBJ2-3	TRBD1	CASTNRGGTDTQYF
TRBV5-1	TRBJ1-4	TRBD1	CASSYQGGPATNEKLFF
TRBV12-5	TRBJ2-2	-	CASGYGQGNTGELFF
TRBV5-1	TRBJ2-7	-	CASSLQGGGWAIDEQYF
TRBV9	TRBJ2-1	-	CASSAGLGEQFF
TRBV11-3	TRBJ2-2	TRBD2	CASSLEIPLAGGPGTGELFF
TRBV7-2	TRBJ1-1	TRBD1	CASSSQGASEAFF
TRBV5-6	TRBJ1-5	-	CASRFGGGPQPQHF
TRBV5-1	TRBJ2-1	-	CASSFGGLNNEQFF
TRBV6-5	TRBJ2-7	-	CASTPAQGGSYEQYF
TRBV11-3	TRBJ2-3	TRBD2	CASSLSSGPTDTQYF
TRBV20-1	TRBJ1-5	-	CSASGWARGQPQHF
TRBV9	TRBJ2-3	-	CASSVGPLTQGDTQYF
TRBV6-6	TRBJ1-2	TRBD1	CASSGGQGLSGYTF
TRBV2	TRBJ1-3	TRBD1	CASSLQGRTSGNTIYF
TRBV9	TRBJ2-5	-	CASSVGSSVETQYF
TRBV30	TRBJ1-5	-	CAWSPRDNQPQHF
TRBV6-1	TRBJ1-4	-	CASSEKSEMWPTRREKLFF
TRBV18	TRBJ1-6	-	CASSPQATHGGYSPLHF
TRBV6-6	TRBJ2-1	TRBD2	CASSYRLAGRDEQFF
TRBV4-2	TRBJ2-7	TRBD2	CASSQYFSGSVYEQYF
TRBV11-2	TRBJ2-3	TRBD2	CASSPHSGRFRTSDTQYF
TRBV12-1	TRBJ2-7	-	CASSLLATRGREQYF
TRBV9	TRBJ1-1	-	CASSPGFMENTEAFF
TRBV28	TRBJ2-1	TRBD2	CASSAPSGGGSNEQFF
TRBV19	TRBJ2-1	-	CASRWGLATYNEQFF
TRBV5-8	TRBJ2-7	-	CASSLGLREPYEQYF
TRBV21-1	TRBJ2-3	-	CASSKGLAGGLDTQYF
TRBV27	TRBJ2-4	TRBD2	CASSLGGSKNIQYF